This T cell receptor (beta chain) came from a study of human thymus T cells. Only in-frame clones appear in the TCRdb table, and some are missing; sequencing was by immunoSEQ multiplex PCR. The data show tens of thousands of clones, about 93% seen once. Sequencing was performed on blood. The clonotype originates from a boy younger than two with a congenital heart defect but otherwise immunologically healthy.

CDR3 in DNA: TGCGCCAGCCGGACTAGCGGGGGCCGCGGGCATGAGCAGTTCTTC. This codes for CASRTSGGRGHEQFF. The rearrangement uses TRBV10-2 and TRBJ2-1; 13 nucleotides agree with TRBD2. The CDR3 runs to 15 residues. With V trimmed by 8 bases and J by 8 bases, 9 bases remained unmatched. Germline V gene sequence: CDR1 WSHSY, CDR2 SAAADI.